The 13 T cell receptor beta chains listed next were all sequenced from one sample in a study of cytomegalovirus exposure and HLA in healthy donors (dated by TCRdb to 2016 to 2017). The library came from the immunoSEQ multiplex PCR assay. TCRdb took this table from immuneACCESS and kept in-frame rearrangements with V and J called. Such tables lack part of the clones; where checked against another copy, unresolved V genes explain under half of the gap, and the rest is unexplained. This sample lists approximately 210,000 clones; about 83% were detected once. The top ten clones comprise roughly 1.6% of the sample. Sequenced material: PBMCs. The receptors were gathered from a woman younger than 30 in good health and CMV-seronegative.

The genes are TRBV7-9 and TRBJ1-2, with a weak D call TRBD1 (6 bases). The ends were cut back, 4 bases at V and 2 bases at J, with 11 bases in the middle. Germline V gene data show CDR1 as SEHNR and CDR2 as FQNEAQ (reference sequence). The CDR3 contains 14 residues. The CDR3 reads CASSSRGGNYGYTF. In DNA form, the CDR3 reads TGTGCCAGCAGCTCGCGTGGGGGCAACTATGGCTACACCTTC.

V and J are TRBV19 and TRBJ2-5, with 9 bases lining up with TRBD2. The CDR3 loop spans 15 amino acids. CDR1 LNHDA and CDR2 SQIVND come from the germline V gene (reference sequence). The junction had 6 bases not matched to a gene; V was cut back by 4 bases and J by 3 bases. CDR3: CASSTPGLAKETQYF. As DNA, the CDR3 is TGTGCCAGTAGTACCCCGGGACTAGCAAAAGAGACCCAGTACTTC.

The chain has TRBV4-1 and TRBJ2-7; D gene ambiguous. The CDR3 totals 14 residues. Between the trimmed V and J ends, which lost 0 bases and 3 bases, there was a span of 9 bases. In germline, CDR1 is MGHRA, CDR2 YSYEKL. The CDR3, as DNA: TGCGCCAGCAGCCAAGAAAGTCGCAGCTACGAGCAGTACTTC. Its translation: CASSQESRSYEQYF.

The chain combines TRBV5-1 with TRBJ2-7, with TRBD1 matching 10 bases. The CDR3 loop spans 14 amino acids. V dropped 3 bases and J dropped 3; count of bases not matched to a gene: 3. Germline V gene sequence: CDR1 SGHRS, CDR2 YFSETQ. DNA for the CDR3: TGCGCCAGCAGCTCGACAGGGGGCAACTACGAGCAGTACTTC. Translating gives CASSSTGGNYEQYF.

This clone was observed a few times. This chain connects TRBV27 to TRBJ2-2; no definite D call. The CDR3 has 15 amino acids. Germline V gene data show CDR1 as MNHEY and CDR2 as SMNVEV (reference sequence). V dropped 5 bases and J dropped 12 bases, with 22 bases sitting between them. CDR3 in DNA: TGTGCCAGCAGTCCATCCACCCCTCAGTATGACAAGCTGTTTTTT. Translated: CASSPSTPQYDKLFF.

The chain couples TRBV28 to TRBJ1-1; no definite D call. Trimming took off 6 bases at V and 1 base at J, with 12 bases between the two ends. The CDR3 consists of 14 residues. In germline, CDR1 is MDHEN, CDR2 SYDVKM. The CDR3 DNA reads TGTGCCAGCAGCCTAACCCCGGGGAACACTGAAGCTTTCTTT. Protein sequence: CASSLTPGNTEAFF.

J is TRBJ1-5 and V is TRBV9, with a tentative D call TRBD1 (5 bases). Germline V gene data show CDR1 as SGDLS and CDR2 as YYNGEE. This CDR3 comprises 12 residues. Trimming removed 4 bases at V and 9 bases at J, with 11 bases between. CDR3 coding DNA: TGTGCCAGCAGCTCGAGCCAGGGGCCCCAGCATTTT. It translates to CASSSSQGPQHF.

This chain connects TRBV11-2 to TRBJ1-4; D is possibly TRBD1 (6 bases). Germline CDR1 and CDR2: SGHAT and FQNNGV. The CDR3 consists of 15 residues. With 5 bases removed from V and 5 bases from J, the gap between germline ends came to 15 bases. CDR3 region: CASSPPGGANEKLFF. The DNA of the CDR3 is TGTGCCAGCAGCCCTCCGGGGGGGGCAAATGAAAAACTGTTTTTT.

V and J are TRBV5-8 and TRBJ1-2, with D unclear. The CDR3 runs 16 residues. Trimming took off 2 bases at V and 0 bases at J, with 14 bases between the two ends. CDR1 is SGHTS, CDR2 YDEGEE, per germline. CDR3 nucleotide sequence: TGTGCCAGCAGCTTTTATCAACGGGTTTCTAACTATGGCTACACCTTC. As protein: CASSFYQRVSNYGYTF.

The V gene is TRBV5-1, the J gene TRBJ1-1; 8 bases agree with TRBD1. Germline trimming cut 3 bases from V and 5 bases from J; bases unmatched to any gene: 9. The germline gives CDR1 SGHRS, CDR2 YFSETQ. The CDR3 runs 15 residues. CDR3 sequence reads: CASSSTGQGGTEAFF. For the CDR3, the DNA is TGCGCCAGCAGCTCAACAGGACAGGGAGGAACTGAAGCTTTCTTT.

The rearrangement uses TRBV9 and TRBJ2-2; 9 nucleotides match TRBD1. CDR3 length equals 15 residues. The germline V gene has CDR1 SGDLS and CDR2 YYNGEE. The V and J ends lost 3 bases and 3 bases, in that order; junction bases with no gene match: 3. The CDR3 bases are TGTGCCAGCAGCGGACGGACAGGGGACACCGGGGAGCTGTTTTTT. Its translation is CASSGRTGDTGELFF.

This chain uses TRBV6-1 with TRBJ1-1; 7 nucleotides line up with TRBD1. Germline V gene lookup returns CDR1 MNHNS and CDR2 SASEGT. The CDR3 runs to 14 residues. V was clipped by 5 bases and J by 4 bases; unmatched bases: 7. The DNA of the CDR3 is TGTGCCAGCAGTATAAGACAGGGAGGCACTGAAGCTTTCTTT. Protein sequence: CASSIRQGGTEAFF.

The chain joins TRBV5-1 to TRBJ2-2; a possible D gene is TRBD1 (6 bases). The CDR3 covers 15 residues. Trimming cost V 4 bases and J 5 bases, with 15 bases left between them. Looked up from germline, CDR1 is SGHRS and CDR2 is YFSETQ. The CDR3: CASSQRTDTTGELFF. The CDR3, as DNA: TGCGCCAGCAGCCAACGGACAGATACAACCGGGGAGCTGTTTTTT.